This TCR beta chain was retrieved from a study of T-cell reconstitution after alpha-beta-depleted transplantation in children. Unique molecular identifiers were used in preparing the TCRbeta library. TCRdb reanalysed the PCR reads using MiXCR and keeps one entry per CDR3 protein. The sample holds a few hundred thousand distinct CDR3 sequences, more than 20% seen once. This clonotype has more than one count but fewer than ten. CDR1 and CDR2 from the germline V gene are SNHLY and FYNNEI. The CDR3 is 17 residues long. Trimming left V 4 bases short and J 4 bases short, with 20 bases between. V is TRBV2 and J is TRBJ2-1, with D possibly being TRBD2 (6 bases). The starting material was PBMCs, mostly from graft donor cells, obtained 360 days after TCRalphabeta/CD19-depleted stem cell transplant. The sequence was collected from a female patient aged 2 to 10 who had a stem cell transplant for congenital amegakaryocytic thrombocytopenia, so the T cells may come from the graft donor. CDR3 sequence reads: CASSVPIAAGRYNEQFF. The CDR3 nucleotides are TGTGCCAGCAGTGTTCCTATAGCGGCGGGTCGTTACAATGAGCAGTTCTTC. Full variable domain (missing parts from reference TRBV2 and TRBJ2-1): EPEVTQTPSHQVTQMGQEVILRCVPISNHLYFYWYRQILGQKVEFLVSFYNNEISEKSEIFDDQFSVERPDGSNFTLKIRSTKLEDSAMYFCASSVPIAAGRYNEQFFGPGTRLTVL.